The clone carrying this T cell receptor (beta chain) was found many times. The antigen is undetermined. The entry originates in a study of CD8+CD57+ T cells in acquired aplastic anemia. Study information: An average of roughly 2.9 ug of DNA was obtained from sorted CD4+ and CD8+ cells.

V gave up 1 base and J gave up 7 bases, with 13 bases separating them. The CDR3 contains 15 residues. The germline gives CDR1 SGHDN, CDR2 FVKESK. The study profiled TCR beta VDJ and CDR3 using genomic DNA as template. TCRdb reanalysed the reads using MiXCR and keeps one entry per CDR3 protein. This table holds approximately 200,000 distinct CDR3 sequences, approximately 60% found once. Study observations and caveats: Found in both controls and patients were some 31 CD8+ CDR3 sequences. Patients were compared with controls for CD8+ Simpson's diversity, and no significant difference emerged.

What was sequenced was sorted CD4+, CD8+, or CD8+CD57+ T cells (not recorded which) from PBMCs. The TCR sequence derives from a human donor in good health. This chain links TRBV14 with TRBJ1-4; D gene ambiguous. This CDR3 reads CASSQVHSTVEKLFF. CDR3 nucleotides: TGTGCCAGCAGCCAAGTTCACAGCACCGTTGAAAAACTGTTTTTT.